This T cell receptor beta chain was found in a study of cytomegalovirus exposure and HLA in healthy donors. Study-wide context: The 110 or so validation repertoires were produced on the same platform as the roughly 660 repertoires of the first cohort. This was reported in a later analysis. Study findings and constraints: Rarity characterized most TCR sequences, yet some public TCRs appeared in many donors. Reports indicated that the classifier achieved high specificity and sensitivity in diagnosing cytomegalovirus status.

CDR3 size: 16 residues. Trimming shortened V by 1 base and J by 2 bases, and 13 bases separated the two germline ends. CDR1 is LGHNA and CDR2 is YSLEER in the germline V gene. Note on this clone: Its antigen remains unknown.

Profiled with immunoSEQ multiplex PCR; TCRdb holds only in-frame clones, not every one. This table has about 160,000 clones, around 88% appearing once. Sequenced material: PBMCs. The V and J genes are TRBV4-3 and TRBJ2-3; perhaps TRBD2 as D (6 bases). This sequence originates from a woman aged 18-29 years in good health and CMV-seronegative. CDR3 nucleotides: TGCGCCAGCAGCCAAGGGCGAAGCGGGTACACAGATACGCAGTATTTT. It is translated as CASSQGRSGYTDTQYF.